A selection of T cell receptor beta chains follows, all from one sample in a study of technical replicates of blood from a few donors. TCRdb's copy holds only in-frame clones and misses some; the assay was immunoSEQ multiplex PCR. Altogether about 62,000 clones are present, about 90% being singletons, with the ten largest covering 5.2%. Sequenced sample: PBMCs. The receptors originated from a human donor in good health. Some clones in this sample may be carry-over from other donors' samples. Both conserved end residues are part of each CDR3. Each record gives: V gene, D gene, clone size, J gene, CDR3 protein, CDR3 DNA. The D gene is left open where the match is weak. Some rows mark clone size as missing; the rest say once, few, many or name a class of expanded clone.

>TRBV7-2|-|-|TRBJ2-1
CASSFFTRGGSNEQFF
TGTGCCAGCAGCTTCTTCACGAGGGGGGGGTCAAATGAGCAGTTCTTC
>TRBV6-1|TRBD1|once|TRBJ2-2
CASSPDRGLAGELFF
TGTGCCAGCAGTCCGGACAGGGGGCTGGCCGGGGAGCTGTTTTTT
>TRBV5-1|TRBD2|once|TRBJ2-7
CASSWGLLAGGNYEQYF
TGCGCCAGCAGCTGGGGACTCCTAGCGGGGGGCAACTACGAGCAGTACTTC
>TRBV11-2|-|-|TRBJ2-3
CASSLDLGDTQYF
TGTGCCAGCAGCTTAGATCTAGGAGATACGCAGTATTTT
>TRBV9|-|-|TRBJ1-5
CASSVLGGARGPQHF
TGTGCCAGCAGCGTTTTAGGAGGGGCCCGAGGGCCCCAGCATTTT
>TRBV15|-|once|TRBJ1-1
CATSRVRVAEAFF
TGTGCCACCAGCAGAGTACGGGTCGCTGAAGCTTTCTTT
>TRBV5-1|TRBD2|-|TRBJ2-7
CASSIRTSGSNEQYF
TGCGCCAGCAGCATTCGGACTAGCGGGAGCAACGAGCAGTACTTC
>TRBV7-8|TRBD1|few|TRBJ1-1
CASSSYTGGFTEAFF
TGTGCCAGCAGCTCCTACACAGGGGGCTTCACTGAAGCTTTCTTT
>TRBV6-5|TRBD2|-|TRBJ2-1
CASRLAAIGYNEQFF
TGTGCCAGCAGGCTAGCGGCAATCGGCTACAATGAGCAGTTCTTC
>TRBV5-4|TRBD1|-|TRBJ2-7
CASRQPGQGRHEQYF
TGTGCCAGCAGGCAGCCGGGACAGGGTCGCCACGAGCAGTACTTC
>TRBV2|-|-|TRBJ1-5
CASSEGSPRQPQHF
TGTGCCAGCAGTGAAGGGTCCCCGAGGCAGCCCCAGCATTTT
>TRBV19|-|-|TRBJ2-7
CATTGLHYEQYF
TGTGCCACCACAGGACTACACTACGAGCAGTACTTC
>TRBV7-2|TRBD1|-|TRBJ1-1
CASSPQDRVNKWSTEAFF
TGTGCCAGCAGCCCCCAGGACAGGGTGAACAAGTGGAGCACTGAAGCTTTCTTT
>TRBV27|TRBD1|-|TRBJ2-7
CASSGTGAPYEQYF
TGTGCCAGCAGTGGGACAGGTGCCCCCTACGAGCAGTACTTC
>TRBV6-6|-|-|TRBJ2-5
CASSYSKGGQETQYF
TGTGCCAGCAGTTACTCGAAAGGGGGCCAAGAGACCCAGTACTTC
>TRBV27|-|-|TRBJ1-6
CASSLSYNSPLHF
TGTGCCAGCAGTCTCTCCTATAATTCACCCCTCCACTTT
>TRBV7-9|TRBD2|-|TRBJ2-7
CASSKDPGGEQYF
TGTGCCAGCAGCAAGGACCCGGGGGGAGAGCAGTACTTC
>TRBV7-9|-|-|TRBJ1-1
CASSLRGGTEAFF
TGTGCCAGCAGCTTAAGAGGAGGCACTGAAGCTTTCTTT
>TRBV2|TRBD2|-|TRBJ2-1
CASRTGTSGSYEQFF
TGTGCCAGCAGGACCGGGACTAGCGGGAGTTATGAGCAGTTCTTC
>TRBV18|TRBD2|-|TRBJ2-7
CASSGAGGGEQYF
TGTGCCAGCTCTGGTGCGGGAGGAGGGGAGCAGTACTTC